This TCR beta chain was recovered during a study of blood T cell repertoires in COVID-19. The data were produced by immunoSEQ multiplex PCR, yet TCRdb's version contains in-frame clones alone and is incomplete. This table has 200,000 to 250,000 clones, 70% to 90% appearing once. V was trimmed by 8 bases and J by 4 bases, leaving 16 bases between them. CDR1 is ENHRY, CDR2 SYGVKD, per germline. This CDR3 region has 14 residues. The rearrangement links TRBV10-3 to TRBJ2-3; D possibly corresponds to TRBD2 (5 bases). The sequencing sample was made of PBMCs or T cells enriched from blood (not recorded which). The TCR was taken from a man aged 45 to 65 who had been exposed to COVID-19. The DNA for the CDR3 is TGTGCCATCGGGGAGCCCCCGCATCCAGATACGCAGTATTTT. The encoded protein is CAIGEPPHPDTQYF.